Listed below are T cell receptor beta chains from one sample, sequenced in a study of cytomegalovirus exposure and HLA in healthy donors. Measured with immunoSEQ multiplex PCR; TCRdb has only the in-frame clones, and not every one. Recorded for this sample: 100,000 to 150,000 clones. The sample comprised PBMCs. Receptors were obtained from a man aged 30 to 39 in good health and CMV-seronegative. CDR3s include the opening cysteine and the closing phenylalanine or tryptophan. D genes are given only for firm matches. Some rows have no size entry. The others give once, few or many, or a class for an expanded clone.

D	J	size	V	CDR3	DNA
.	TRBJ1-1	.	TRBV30	CAWKRGNTEAFF	TGTGCCTGGAAAAGGGGCAACACTGAAGCTTTCTTT
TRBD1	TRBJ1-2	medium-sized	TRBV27	CASSPGQIYGYTF	TGTGCCAGCTCCCCGGGACAGATCTATGGCTACACCTTC
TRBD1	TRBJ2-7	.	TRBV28	CASSSSGTGDYEQYF	TGTGCCAGCAGTTCGAGCGGGACAGGGGACTACGAGCAGTACTTC
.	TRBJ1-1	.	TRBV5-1	CASSGSYEAFF	TGCGCCAGCAGCGGGAGCTATGAAGCTTTCTTT
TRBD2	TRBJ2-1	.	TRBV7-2	CASSFVGLAGEEQFF	TGTGCCAGCAGCTTCGTCGGTCTAGCGGGAGAGGAGCAGTTCTTC
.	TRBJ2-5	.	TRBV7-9	CASSSSGQETQYF	TGTGCCAGCAGCTCCAGCGGACAAGAGACCCAGTACTTC
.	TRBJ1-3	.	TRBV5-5	CASSLLDSLSGNTIYF	TGTGCCAGCAGCTTGCTAGACAGCCTCTCTGGAAACACCATATATTTT
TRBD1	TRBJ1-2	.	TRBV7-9	CASSYSGTGDYGYTF	TGTGCCAGCAGTTACTCCGGGACAGGAGACTATGGCTACACCTTC
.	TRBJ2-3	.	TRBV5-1	CASSLGLGPDTQYF	TGCGCCAGCAGCTTGGGGTTGGGGCCAGATACGCAGTATTTT
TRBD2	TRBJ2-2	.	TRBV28	CASSLAGLAANTGELFF	TGTGCCAGCAGTTTAGCAGGACTAGCGGCCAACACCGGGGAGCTGTTTTTT
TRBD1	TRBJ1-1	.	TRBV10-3	CAISVDRADTEAFF	TGTGCCATCAGTGTTGACAGGGCGGACACTGAAGCTTTCTTT
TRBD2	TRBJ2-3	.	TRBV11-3	CASSSRGSGNADTQYF	TGTGCCAGCAGCTCCCGAGGTAGCGGGAACGCAGATACGCAGTATTTT
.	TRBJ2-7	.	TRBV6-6	CASRRDNRYEQYF	TGTGCCAGCAGACGGGACAACCGTTACGAGCAGTACTTC
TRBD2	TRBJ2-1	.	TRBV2	CASRPTSGGYNEQFF	TGTGCCAGCAGACCGACTAGCGGGGGTTACAATGAGCAGTTCTTC
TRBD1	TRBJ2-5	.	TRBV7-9	CASSLPTGGRQETQYF	TGTGCCAGCAGCTTACCTACAGGGGGCCGTCAAGAGACCCAGTACTTC
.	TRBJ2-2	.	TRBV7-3	CASSFPANTGELFF	TGTGCCAGCAGCTTTCCCGCGAACACCGGGGAGCTGTTTTTT
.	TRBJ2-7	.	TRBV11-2	CASSPGGTPWGEQYF	TGTGCCAGCAGCCCAGGCGGGACTCCCTGGGGCGAGCAGTACTTC
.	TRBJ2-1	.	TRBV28	CASKEEIREYDNPSNKLTYNEQFF	TGTGCCAGCAAAGAGGAGATTCGGGAGTATGATAACCCGTCCAATAAATTGACCTACAATGAGCAGTTCTTC
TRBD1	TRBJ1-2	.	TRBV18	CASSPRQGENYGYTF	TGTGCCAGCTCACCTCGACAGGGAGAAAACTATGGCTACACCTTC
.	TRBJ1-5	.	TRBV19	CATRRRGGDSNQPQHF	TGTGCCACCAGGCGGCGGGGGGGTGATAGCAATCAGCCCCAGCATTTT
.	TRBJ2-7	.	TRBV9	CASSSDGTKDEQYF	TGTGCCAGCAGCTCAGATGGGACAAAGGACGAGCAGTACTTC
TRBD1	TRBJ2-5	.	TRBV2	CAKDREETQYF	TGTGCCAAAGACAGGGAAGAGACCCAGTACTTC
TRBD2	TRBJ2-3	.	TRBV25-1	CASSESGGGSLTDTQYF	TGTGCCAGCAGTGAATCGGGTGGCGGGAGCCTTACAGATACGCAGTATTTT
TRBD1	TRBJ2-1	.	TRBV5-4	CASSTTGNEQFF	TGTGCCAGCAGCACGACAGGGAATGAGCAGTTCTTC
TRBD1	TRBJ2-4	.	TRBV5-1	CASSLGQGDIQYF	TGCGCCAGCAGCTTGGGACAGGGGGACATTCAGTACTTC
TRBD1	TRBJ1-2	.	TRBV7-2	CASSPDRGGYGYTF	TGTGCCAGCAGCCCGGACAGGGGCGGGTATGGCTACACCTTC
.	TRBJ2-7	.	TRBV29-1	CSVEMLASYEQYF	TGCAGCGTTGAAATGCTAGCATCCTACGAGCAGTACTTC
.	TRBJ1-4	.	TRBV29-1	CSVAGTNEKLFF	TGCAGCGTTGCGGGAACTAATGAAAAACTGTTTTTT
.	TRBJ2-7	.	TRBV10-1	CASSESRLGETYEQYF	TGCGCCAGCAGTGAGTCTCGACTGGGAGAGACCTACGAGCAGTACTTC
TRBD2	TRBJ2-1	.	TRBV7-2	CASSYLAGVNYEQFF	TGTGCCAGCAGCTATCTAGCGGGAGTTAACTATGAGCAGTTCTTC
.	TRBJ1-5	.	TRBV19	CASSIFDQPQHF	TGTGCCAGTAGTATCTTTGATCAGCCCCAGCATTTT
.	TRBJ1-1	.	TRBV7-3	CASSLIRRMNTEAFF	TGTGCCAGCAGCTTAATAAGGAGAATGAACACTGAAGCTTTCTTT
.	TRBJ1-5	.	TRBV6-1	CASSEPRGLIDQPQHF	TGTGCCAGCAGTGAACCCAGGGGCCTAATCGATCAGCCCCAGCATTTT
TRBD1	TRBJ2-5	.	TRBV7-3	CASSVTGDGTQYF	TGTGCCAGCAGCGTCACAGGGGACGGGACCCAGTACTTC
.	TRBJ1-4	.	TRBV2	CASSASTEIRKTVVF	TGTGCCAGCAGTGCCTCGACAGAGATCAGAAAAACTGTGGTTTTT
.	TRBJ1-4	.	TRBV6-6	CASSPTNEKLFF	TGTGCCAGCAGTCCTACTAATGAAAAACTGTTTTTT
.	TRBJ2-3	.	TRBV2	CASSDVSGSTDTQYF	TGTGCCAGCAGTGACGTCAGCGGAAGCACAGATACGCAGTATTTT
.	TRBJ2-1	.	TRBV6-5	CASSQGADNEQFF	TGTGCCAGCAGCCAAGGGGCTGACAATGAGCAGTTCTTC
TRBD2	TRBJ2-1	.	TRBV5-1	CASSPGGSGGSYNEQFF	TGCGCCAGCAGCCCGGGGGGGAGCGGAGGCTCCTACAATGAGCAGTTCTTC
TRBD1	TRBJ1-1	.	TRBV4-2	CASSQERDRGKAFF	TGTGCCAGCAGCCAAGAACGAGACAGGGGTAAAGCTTTCTTT
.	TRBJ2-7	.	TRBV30	CAWSKTSYEQYF	TGTGCCTGGAGCAAGACTTCCTACGAGCAGTACTTC
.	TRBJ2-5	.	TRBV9	CASSVDGETQYF	TGTGCCAGCAGCGTAGACGGAGAGACCCAGTACTTC
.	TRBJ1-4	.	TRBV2	CASRRDSRGEKLFF	TGTGCCAGCAGGAGGGACTCCCGAGGGGAAAAACTGTTTTTT
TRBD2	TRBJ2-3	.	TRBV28	CASSLQQGLAGMDTQYF	TGTGCCAGCAGTCTACAACAAGGACTAGCGGGAATGGATACGCAGTATTTT
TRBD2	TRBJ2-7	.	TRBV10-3	CAISESSGRGTFEQYF	TGTGCCATCAGTGAGTCTAGCGGGAGAGGGACGTTCGAGCAGTACTTC
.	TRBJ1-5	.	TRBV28	CASTTGPEPNQPQHF	TGTGCCAGCACCACTGGTCCGGAGCCCAATCAGCCCCAGCATTTT
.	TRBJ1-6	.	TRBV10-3	CAISESDGGSPLHF	TGTGCCATCAGTGAGTCGGACGGGGGTTCACCCCTCCACTTT
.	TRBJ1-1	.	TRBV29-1	CSVARSGNTEAFF	TGCAGCGTTGCTCGGTCCGGGAACACTGAAGCTTTCTTT
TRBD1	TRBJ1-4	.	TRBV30	CAWTGGDRGHNNEKLFF	TGTGCCTGGACTGGTGGGGACAGGGGGCATAATAATGAAAAACTGTTTTTT
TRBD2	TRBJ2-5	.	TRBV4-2	CASSQERLAGTQYF	TGTGCCAGCAGCCAAGAGAGGCTAGCGGGGACCCAGTACTTC
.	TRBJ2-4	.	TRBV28	CASAQGGAKNIQYF	TGTGCCAGCGCCCAAGGGGGAGCCAAAAACATTCAGTACTTC